The 23 T cell receptor beta chains below come from one sample, sequenced in a study of blood T cells in healthy people across ages. A sample-barcoded 5' primer and a J-beta primer mix were used in a second PCR of about 6 to 11 cycles. MiXCR was run by TCRdb on the 5' RACE reads, yielding one entry per CDR3 protein. The sample consists of nearly 800,000 distinct CDR3 sequences, more than 50% of them appearing once. The sequenced sample was blood. These receptors were obtained from a man aged 35-49 years in good health.

This chain uses TRBV14 with TRBJ2-1; 10 nucleotides line up with TRBD1. J lost 7 bases, V lost 2 bases, and 14 bases had no gene match. Germline loops: CDR1 SGHDN, CDR2 FVKESK. The CDR3 covers 18 residues. CDR3 bases: TGTGCCAGCAGCCAAAAAACCCCTGGGACAGGGGTCAGGAATGAGCAGTTCTTC. Its translation is CASSQKTPGTGVRNEQFF. The full variable domain, with the rest looked up from reference TRBV14 and TRBJ2-1, is EAGVTQFPSHSVIEKGQTVTLRCDPISGHDNLYWYRRVMGKEIKFLLHFVKESKQDESGMPNNRFLAERTGGTYSTLKVQPAELEDSGVYFCASSQKTPGTGVRNEQFFGPGTRLTVL.

V is TRBV10-3 and J is TRBJ1-4; no reliable D call. V lost 2 bases, J lost 2 bases, and 6 bases lay in between. From germline, CDR1 is ENHRY and CDR2 SYGVKD. The length of the CDR3 is 14 residues. CDR3 DNA sequence: TGTGCCATCAGTGAGAGTGGGACTAATGAAAAACTGTTTTTT. It specifies CAISESGTNEKLFF.

This clonotype was picked up many times. The chain is built from TRBV7-2 and TRBJ2-7, with D hard to call. The CDR3 has 13 residues. Germline V lookup: CDR1 SGHTA, CDR2 FQGNSA. V was trimmed by 3 bases and J by 2 bases, leaving 8 bases between them. The CDR3 reads CASSFPTAYEQYF. For the CDR3, the DNA is TGTGCCAGCAGCTTCCCTACCGCCTACGAGCAGTACTTC.

This clonotype occurred a few times. V gene TRBV20-1 combines with J gene TRBJ2-1; TRBD1 or TRBD2 may be the D gene (5 bases each). Looked up from germline, CDR1 is DFQATT and CDR2 is SNEGSKA (reference sequence). The CDR3 runs to 14 residues. The V end was cut by 8 bases, the J end by 5 bases, with 19 bases between. The CDR3 sequence: CSTTRGSGHNEQFF. The CDR3 DNA reads as TGCAGTACTACGAGGGGCTCGGGTCACAATGAGCAGTTCTTC.

J is TRBJ2-7 and V is TRBV6-5, with TRBD1 matching over 9 bases. The CDR3 is made up of 15 amino acids. Trimming removed 5 bases from V and 0 bases from J; junction bases left unmatched: 5. Per germline, CDR1 MNHEY and CDR2 SVGAGI. The CDR3 sequence: CASSPRTGVSYEQYF. CDR3 coding DNA: TGTGCCAGCAGTCCCCGGACAGGGGTCTCCTACGAGCAGTACTTC.

The chain joins TRBV4-1 to TRBJ2-5, with 10 bases matching TRBD2. This CDR3 comprises 17 residues. Trimming took 0 bases from V and 4 from J; bases not matched to a gene: 8. Looked up from germline, CDR1 is MGHRA and CDR2 is YSYEKL. The CDR3 DNA is TGCGCCAGCAGCCAAGATATGTCAGCGGGAGGGGGAGAGACCCAGTACTTC. This gives the protein CASSQDMSAGGGETQYF.

The sample holds a few counts of this clonotype. The chain uses TRBV5-1 and TRBJ2-3, with a weak D call TRBD2 (6 bases). CDR1 is SGHRS and CDR2 is YFSETQ in the germline V gene. The CDR3 covers 16 residues. Trimming removed 4 bases at V and 0 bases at J, with 15 bases between. CDR3 sequence (DNA): TGCGCCAGCAGCCGAGGCGGGGAAACTAGCACAGATACGCAGTATTTT. Translated: CASSRGGETSTDTQYF. Full variable domain (outside the CDR3, taken from reference TRBV5-1 and TRBJ2-3): KAGVTQTPRYLIKTRGQQVTLSCSPISGHRSVSWYQQTPGQGLQFLFEYFSETQRNKGNFPGRFSGRQFSNSRSEMNVSTLELGDSALYLCASSRGGETSTDTQYFGPGTRLTVL.

The chain employs TRBV29-1 and TRBJ2-1, with D maybe TRBD2 (5 bases). The germline V gene has CDR1 SQVTM and CDR2 ANQGSEA. V lost 3 bases, J lost 10 bases, and 10 bases lay in between. The CDR3 sequence is 11 residues long. CDR3 residues: CSVDSGIEQFF. CDR3 bases: TGCAGCGTTGACTCGGGAATCGAGCAGTTCTTC.

This clonotype is a singleton in its sample. The V gene is TRBV28, the J gene TRBJ2-7, with D possibly being TRBD2 (6 bases). Trimming took off 8 bases at V and 0 bases at J, with 14 bases between the two ends. The CDR3 runs to 14 residues. Germline V CDR1 and CDR2: MDHEN, SYDVKM. The CDR3, as DNA: TGTGCCAGCCATTGGGCTAGCGCCTCCTACGAGCAGTACTTC. Translated: CASHWASASYEQYF.

V gene TRBV6-2 or TRBV6-3 combines with J gene TRBJ1-1; TRBD1 might be the D (5 bases). In germline, CDR1 is MNHEY, CDR2 SVGEGT. Trimming shortened V by 6 bases and J by 0 bases, and 17 bases separated the two germline ends. The CDR3 spans 16 residues. CDR3 nucleotide sequence: TGTGCCAGCAGCCGGGCCTCGGGACTCCTGAACACTGAAGCTTTCTTT. This translates into CASSRASGLLNTEAFF.

This clonotype was seen only a few times. The chain recombines TRBV4-2 with TRBJ2-3, with 7 bases fitting TRBD2. V was clipped by 5 bases and J by 2 bases; unmatched bases: 10. The germline gives CDR1 LGHNA, CDR2 YNFKEQ. The CDR3 totals 16 residues. CDR3 protein: CASSYLAVLDTDTQYF. CDR3 nucleotides: TGTGCCAGCAGCTACCTAGCGGTTTTAGACACAGATACGCAGTATTTT.

The V gene is TRBV2, the J gene TRBJ1-2, with 9 bases identical to TRBD1. Unmatched junction bases numbered 6, after V lost 10 bases and J lost 0 bases. Germline CDR1 is SNHLY and CDR2 is FYNNEI. The CDR3 length is 14 residues. CDR3 in DNA: TGTGCCATCCTCGGGGACAGGGCTAACTATGGCTACACCTTC. Encoded protein: CAILGDRANYGYTF.

This clonotype was found many times. The chain uses TRBV12-3 or TRBV12-4 and TRBJ1-2; no definite D call. The CDR3 loop spans 15 amino acids. The ends were cut back, 8 bases at V and 8 bases at J, with 24 bases in the middle. Here the CDR3 DNA reads TGTGCCAGCTCCCCCAATCGGGCCGGCCCGGGAGGCTACACCTTC. Translating it yields CASSPNRAGPGGYTF.

The gene calls are TRBV4-1 and TRBJ1-2; D uncertain. The CDR3 has 11 amino acids. The V gene lost 0 bases and the J gene lost 12 bases, with 8 bases spanning the gap. Germline CDR1 and CDR2: MGHRA and YSYEKL. CDR3 protein: CASSQEGRNTF. CDR3 nucleotides: TGCGCCAGCAGCCAAGAGGGGAGAAACACCTTC.

The table lists this clonotype with a few counts. The chain couples TRBV12-3 or TRBV12-4 to TRBJ1-4; 8 bases align to TRBD1. Trimming removed 5 bases from V and 1 base from J; junction bases left unmatched: 12. This CDR3 region has 18 residues. The CDR3 loop reads CASSTNRGGSGTNEKLFF. Written as DNA, the CDR3 is TGTGCCAGCAGTACGAACAGGGGGGGTAGTGGAACTAATGAAAAACTGTTTTTT.

The chain links TRBV7-2 to TRBJ1-5; D not resolved. The CDR3 contains 15 residues. Germline V gene data show CDR1 as SGHTA and CDR2 as FQGNSA. V shed 1 base and J shed 0 bases, with 7 bases lying between them. CDR3 coding DNA: TGTGCCAGCAGCTTAGTCACAAATAGCAATCAGCCCCAGCATTTT. Translated: CASSLVTNSNQPQHF.

J is TRBJ1-2 and V is TRBV20-1; maybe TRBD1 (5 bases). This CDR3 spans 14 amino acids. In germline, CDR1 is DFQATT, CDR2 SNEGSKA (reference sequence). CDR3 nucleotides: TGCAGCGGGAAACAGGAGGTATTTCCCTATGGCTACACCTTC. Its translation: CSGKQEVFPYGYTF.

The chain employs TRBV12-5 and TRBJ2-7; D perhaps matches TRBD2 (5 bases). Germline V gene data show CDR1 as LGHNT and CDR2 as FRNRAP. Trimming took off 3 bases at V and 2 bases at J, with 8 bases between the two ends. The CDR3 contains 13 residues. The CDR3 is CASGLEGPYEQYF. CDR3 nucleotide sequence: TGTGCTAGTGGTTTAGAGGGTCCCTACGAGCAGTACTTC.

The rearrangement uses TRBV4-3 and TRBJ2-3; 7 bases are shared with TRBD2. The germline V gene has CDR1 LGHNA and CDR2 YSLEER. The CDR3 consists of 16 residues. V was clipped by 1 base and J by 4 bases; unmatched bases: 8. CDR3 residues: CASSQVIGEGSDTQYF. In nucleotides, the CDR3 is TGCGCCAGCAGCCAAGTCATAGGGGAGGGGTCAGATACGCAGTATTTT.

The chain's CDR3 is CASSRSGLAGGEQFF. The CDR3 DNA is TGTGCCAGCAGTCGATCGGGACTAGCGGGAGGTGAGCAGTTCTTC. The chain uses TRBV28 and TRBJ2-1, with 15 bases identical to TRBD2. The CDR3 runs 15 residues. Unmatched junction bases numbered 5, after V lost 5 bases and J lost 9 bases. In germline, CDR1 is MDHEN, CDR2 SYDVKM.

This chain connects TRBV12-3 or TRBV12-4 to TRBJ2-3; tentatively, D is TRBD1 (5 bases). With 1 base removed from V and 6 bases from J, the gap between germline ends came to 14 bases. The CDR3 is made up of 15 amino acids. Here the CDR3 DNA reads TGTGCCAGCAGTTTAGGGTGGGGCATCCCGGATACGCAGTATTTT. It translates to CASSLGWGIPDTQYF.

The genes are TRBV27 and TRBJ2-5; D possibly corresponds to TRBD2 (6 bases). From germline, CDR1 is MNHEY and CDR2 SMNVEV (reference sequence). The CDR3 covers 15 residues. V was cut by 10 bases and J by 4 bases, with 22 bases left in between. This CDR3 reads CANLTSPTCPETQYF. CDR3 coding DNA: TGTGCCAACCTCACTAGCCCTACTTGTCCAGAGACCCAGTACTTC.

V and J are TRBV12-3 or TRBV12-4 and TRBJ1-4; weak D call: TRBD1 (5 bases). The CDR3 is made up of 16 amino acids. V dropped 2 bases and J dropped 8 bases, with 18 bases sitting between them. The CDR3 region is CASSLRGRQIYEKLFF. The CDR3 region has the DNA TGTGCCAGCAGTTTAAGGGGTCGCCAGATCTACGAAAAACTGTTTTTT.